A single sample gave rise to the 10 T cell receptor beta chains below, sequenced in a study of blood T cell repertoires in COVID-19. The protocol was immunoSEQ multiplex PCR, while the TCRdb copy is restricted to in-frame clones and leaves out a portion. Altogether 35,000 to 45,000 clones are present, approximately 83% being singletons, with the ten largest covering 4.5% to 5.5%. Sequencing was performed on peripheral blood. Receptors originate from a man in his forties or fifties with active COVID-19.

The chain joins TRBV27 to TRBJ2-1; 7 bases are a match to TRBD2. This CDR3 comprises 17 residues. Germline CDR1 MNHEY, CDR2 SMNVEV (reference sequence). Unmatched junction bases numbered 14, after V lost 7 bases and J lost 2 bases. CDR3 amino acids: CASIPLLGGSPYNEQFF. CDR3 DNA sequence: TGTGCCAGCATTCCACTCCTCGGGGGGTCCCCCTACAATGAGCAGTTCTTC.

J is TRBJ1-3 and V is TRBV7-9; 8 bases are shared with TRBD1. Trimming took 5 bases from V and 0 from J; bases not matched to a gene: 9. The CDR3 is 17 residues long. Germline V CDR1 and CDR2: SEHNR, FQNEAQ (reference sequence). The CDR3 DNA follows: TGTGCCAGCAGCCCCACGCAGGGGGCAAGCTCTGGAAACACCATATATTTT. Amino acid sequence: CASSPTQGASSGNTIYF. Combining the CDR3 with reference TRBV7-9 and TRBJ1-3 gives the whole variable domain DTGVSQNPRHKITKRGQNVTFRCDPISEHNRLYWYRQTLGQGPEFLTYFQNEAQLEKSRLLSDRFSAERPKGSFSTLEIQRTEQGDSAMYLCASSPTQGASSGNTIYFGEGSWLTVV.

This sequence joins TRBV6-2 or TRBV6-3 and TRBJ2-1; 15 nucleotides agree with TRBD2. Per the germline V gene, CDR1 is MNHEY and CDR2 is SVGEGT. The V gene end was trimmed by 8 bases and the J gene end by 6 bases; junction bases not matched to a gene: 5. CDR3 length: 15 residues. CDR3 residues: CASGRTSGRANEQFF. The DNA of the CDR3 is TGTGCCAGCGGCCGGACTAGCGGGAGGGCCAATGAGCAGTTCTTC.

This clone was seen a few times. Written as DNA, the CDR3 is TGTGCCAGCAGCTCCGCTAGCGGGAGCAACGAGCAGTACTTC. Amino acids: CASSSASGSNEQYF. The genes are TRBV7-8 and TRBJ2-7; 10 positions match TRBD2. J lost 5 bases, V lost 4 bases, and 5 bases had no gene match. CDR3 length equals 14 residues. Germline CDR1 SGHVS, CDR2 FQNEAQ.

The chain couples TRBV5-4 to TRBJ1-4, with TRBD1 matching 10 bases. The ends lost 5 bases at V and 7 bases at J; junction bases unmatched: 5. This CDR3 region has 14 residues. Germline-derived CDR1 and CDR2 are SGHNT and YYREEE (reference sequence). Written as DNA, the CDR3 is TGTGCCAGCAGTTCTGGACAGGGGGGTGAAAAACTGTTTTTT. It codes for CASSSGQGGEKLFF. Using reference TRBV5-4 and TRBJ1-4 for the parts outside the CDR3, the full variable domain is ETGVTQSPTHLIKTRGQQVTLRCSSQSGHNTVSWYQQALGQGPQFIFQYYREEENGRGNFPPRFSGLQFPNYSSELNVNALELDDSALYLCASSSGQGGEKLFFGSGTQLSVL.

The rearrangement joins TRBV9 to TRBJ2-3; 9 bases align to TRBD2. The CDR3 runs to 17 residues. J was trimmed by 4 bases and V by 2 bases; bases with no gene match: 11. Germline CDR1 is SGDLS and CDR2 is YYNGEE. CDR3 coding DNA: TGTGCCAGCAGCGTCCGACGTGGTGCGGGAGGGGCAGATACGCAGTATTTT. Protein sequence: CASSVRRGAGGADTQYF.

The V gene is TRBV9, the J gene TRBJ2-5; 14 positions agree with TRBD2. CDR3 size: 24 residues. V shed 5 bases, J shed 0 bases, and the junction held 27 bases outside the gene matches. Per germline, CDR1 SGDLS and CDR2 YYNGEE. The CDR3 loop is CASRRPPPGTSGRNMGLYQETQYF. CDR3 DNA sequence: TGTGCCAGCAGGAGGCCCCCCCCCGGGACTAGCGGGAGAAACATGGGACTGTACCAAGAGACCCAGTACTTC.

The chain is built from TRBV5-1 and TRBJ2-7; D remains ambiguous. Germline CDR1 is SGHRS and CDR2 is YFSETQ. V was shortened by 0 bases and J by 0 bases, with 7 bases between the two germline ends. CDR3 length equals 14 residues. CDR3 region: CASSLGGSSYEQYF. Written as DNA, the CDR3 is TGCGCCAGCAGCTTGGGTGGTAGCTCCTACGAGCAGTACTTC.

This clone occurred once. The chain links TRBV5-1 to TRBJ2-2; no reliable D call. Germline loops: CDR1 SGHRS, CDR2 YFSETQ. There are 13 residues in the CDR3. V was pared by 4 bases and J by 4 bases, with 8 bases between. The CDR3: CASSKESTGELFF. Here the CDR3 DNA reads TGCGCCAGCAGCAAAGAGAGCACCGGGGAGCTGTTTTTT.

The chain couples TRBV28 to TRBJ1-2; D is unresolved. The CDR3 is 16 amino acids. V lost 4 bases and J lost 7, with 22 bases in between. The germline CDR1 and CDR2 sequences are MDHEN and SYDVKM. The CDR3 spells CASSSRLGSSLGGYTF. The CDR3 DNA reads TGTGCCAGCAGTTCACGATTAGGGTCTAGCTTGGGTGGCTACACCTTC.